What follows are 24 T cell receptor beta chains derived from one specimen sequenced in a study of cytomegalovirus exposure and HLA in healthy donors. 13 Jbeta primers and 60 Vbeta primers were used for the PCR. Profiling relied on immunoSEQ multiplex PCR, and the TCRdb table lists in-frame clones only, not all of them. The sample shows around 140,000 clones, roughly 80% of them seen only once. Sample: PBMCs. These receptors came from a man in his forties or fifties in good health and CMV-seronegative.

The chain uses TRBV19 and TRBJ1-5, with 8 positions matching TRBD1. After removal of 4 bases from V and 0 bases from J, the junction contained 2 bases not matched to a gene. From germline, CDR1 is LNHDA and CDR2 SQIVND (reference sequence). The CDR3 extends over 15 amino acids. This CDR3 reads CASSRGQASNQPQHF. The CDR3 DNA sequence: TGTGCCAGTAGTAGGGGACAGGCTAGCAATCAGCCCCAGCATTTT.

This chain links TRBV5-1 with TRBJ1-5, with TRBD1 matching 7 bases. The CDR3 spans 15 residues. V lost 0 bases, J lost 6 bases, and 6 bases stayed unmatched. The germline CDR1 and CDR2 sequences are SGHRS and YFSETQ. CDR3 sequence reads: CASSLDATGFQPQHF. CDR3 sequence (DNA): TGCGCCAGCAGCTTGGACGCGACAGGGTTTCAGCCCCAGCATTTT.

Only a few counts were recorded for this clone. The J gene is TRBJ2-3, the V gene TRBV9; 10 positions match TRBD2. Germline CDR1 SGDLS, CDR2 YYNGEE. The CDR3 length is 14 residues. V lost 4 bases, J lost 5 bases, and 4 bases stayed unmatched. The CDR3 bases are TGTGCCAGCAGCCCAAGGACTAGCGGAGATACGCAGTATTTT. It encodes CASSPRTSGDTQYF.

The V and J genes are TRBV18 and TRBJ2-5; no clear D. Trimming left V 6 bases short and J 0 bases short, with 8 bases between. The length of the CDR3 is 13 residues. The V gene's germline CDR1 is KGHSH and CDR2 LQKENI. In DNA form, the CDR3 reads TGTGCCAGCTCTGAGACTTACCAAGAGACCCAGTACTTC. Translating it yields CASSETYQETQYF. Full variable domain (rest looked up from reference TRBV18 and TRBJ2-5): NAGVMQNPRHLVRRRGQEARLRCSPMKGHSHVYWYRQLPEEGLKFMVYLQKENIIDESGMPKERFSAEFPKEGPSILRIQQVVRGDSAAYFCASSETYQETQYFGPGTRLLVL.

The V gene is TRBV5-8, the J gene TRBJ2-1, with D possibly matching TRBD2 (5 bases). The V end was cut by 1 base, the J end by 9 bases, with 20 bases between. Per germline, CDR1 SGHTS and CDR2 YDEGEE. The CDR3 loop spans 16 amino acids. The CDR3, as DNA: TGTGCCAGCAGCTTGTACAGAACTAGTGGGAATACTGAGCAGTTCTTC. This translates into CASSLYRTSGNTEQFF.

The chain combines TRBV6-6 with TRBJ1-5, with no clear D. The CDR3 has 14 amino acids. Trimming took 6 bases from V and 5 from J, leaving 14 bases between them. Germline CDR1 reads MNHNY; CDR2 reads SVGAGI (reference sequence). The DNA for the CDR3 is TGTGCCAGCAGCCGTGACCCGGCGGATCAGCCCCAGCATTTT. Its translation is CASSRDPADQPQHF.

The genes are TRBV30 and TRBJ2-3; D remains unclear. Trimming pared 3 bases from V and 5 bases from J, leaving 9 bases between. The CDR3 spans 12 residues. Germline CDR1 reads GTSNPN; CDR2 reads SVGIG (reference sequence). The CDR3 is CAWSEIVDTQYF. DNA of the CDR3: TGTGCCTGGAGCGAGATCGTAGATACGCAGTATTTT.

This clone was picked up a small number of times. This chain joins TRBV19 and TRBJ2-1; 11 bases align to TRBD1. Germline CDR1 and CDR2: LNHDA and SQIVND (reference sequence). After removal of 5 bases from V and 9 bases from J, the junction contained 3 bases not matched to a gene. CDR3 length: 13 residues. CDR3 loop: CASSPDRGPEQFF. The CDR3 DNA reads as TGTGCCAGTAGTCCGGACAGGGGGCCTGAGCAGTTCTTC.

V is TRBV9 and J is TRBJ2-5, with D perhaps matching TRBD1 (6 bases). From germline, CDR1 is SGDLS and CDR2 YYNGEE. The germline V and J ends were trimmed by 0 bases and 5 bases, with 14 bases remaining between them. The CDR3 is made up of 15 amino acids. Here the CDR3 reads CASSVGTADGETQYF. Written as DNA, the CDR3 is TGTGCCAGCAGCGTAGGGACAGCAGACGGGGAGACCCAGTACTTC.

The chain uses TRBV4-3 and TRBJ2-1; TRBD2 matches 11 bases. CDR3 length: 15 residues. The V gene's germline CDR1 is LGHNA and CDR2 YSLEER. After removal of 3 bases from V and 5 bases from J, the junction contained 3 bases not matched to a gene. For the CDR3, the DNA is TGCGCCAGCAGCCAGGATAGCGGGGGGGACAATGAGCAGTTCTTC. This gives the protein CASSQDSGGDNEQFF.

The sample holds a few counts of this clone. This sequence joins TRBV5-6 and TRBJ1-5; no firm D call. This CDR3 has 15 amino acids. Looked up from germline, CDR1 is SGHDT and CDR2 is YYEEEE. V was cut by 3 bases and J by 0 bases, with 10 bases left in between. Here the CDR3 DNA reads TGTGCCAGCAGCTCCTGGCAGTTTAGCAATCAGCCCCAGCATTTT. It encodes CASSSWQFSNQPQHF.

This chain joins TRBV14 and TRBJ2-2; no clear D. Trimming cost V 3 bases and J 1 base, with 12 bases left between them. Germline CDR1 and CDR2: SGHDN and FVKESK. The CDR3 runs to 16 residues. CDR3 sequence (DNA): TGTGCCAGCAGCCAGGGCCGCCATTTGAACACCGGGGAGCTGTTTTTT. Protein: CASSQGRHLNTGELFF.

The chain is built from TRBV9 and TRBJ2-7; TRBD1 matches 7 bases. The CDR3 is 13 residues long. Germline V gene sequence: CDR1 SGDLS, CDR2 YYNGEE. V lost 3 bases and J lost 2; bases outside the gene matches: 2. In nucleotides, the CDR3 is TGTGCCAGCAGCGCAGGACAGGCCTACGAGCAGTACTTC. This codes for CASSAGQAYEQYF.

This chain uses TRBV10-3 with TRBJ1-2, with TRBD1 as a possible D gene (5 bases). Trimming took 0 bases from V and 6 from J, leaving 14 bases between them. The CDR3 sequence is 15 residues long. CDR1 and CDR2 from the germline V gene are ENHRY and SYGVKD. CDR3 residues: CAISESGAGKDGYTF. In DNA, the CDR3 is TGTGCCATCAGTGAGTCTGGAGCAGGGAAGGATGGCTACACCTTC.

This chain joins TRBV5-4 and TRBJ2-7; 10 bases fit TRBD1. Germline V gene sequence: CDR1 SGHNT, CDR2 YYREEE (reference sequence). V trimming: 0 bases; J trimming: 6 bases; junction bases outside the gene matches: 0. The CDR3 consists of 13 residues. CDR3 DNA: TGTGCCAGCAGCTTGGGGACAGGGGGCGAGCAGTACTTC. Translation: CASSLGTGGEQYF.

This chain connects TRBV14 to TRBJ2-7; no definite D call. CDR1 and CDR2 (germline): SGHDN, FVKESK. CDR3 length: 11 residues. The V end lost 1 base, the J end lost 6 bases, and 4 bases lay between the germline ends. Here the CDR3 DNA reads TGTGCCAGCAGCCAAGGAGTCGAGCAGTACTTC. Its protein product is CASSQGVEQYF. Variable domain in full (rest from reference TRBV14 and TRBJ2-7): EAGVTQFPSHSVIEKGQTVTLRCDPISGHDNLYWYRRVMGKEIKFLLHFVKESKQDESGMPNNRFLAERTGGTYSTLKVQPAELEDSGVYFCASSQGVEQYFGPGTRLTVT.

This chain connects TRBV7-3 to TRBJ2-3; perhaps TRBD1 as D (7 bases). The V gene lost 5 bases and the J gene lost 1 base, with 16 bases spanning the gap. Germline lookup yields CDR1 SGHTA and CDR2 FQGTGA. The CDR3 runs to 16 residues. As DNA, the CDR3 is TGTGCCAGCAGCATAAGAGGAGGGGGCGGCACAGATACGCAGTATTTT. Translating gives CASSIRGGGGTDTQYF.

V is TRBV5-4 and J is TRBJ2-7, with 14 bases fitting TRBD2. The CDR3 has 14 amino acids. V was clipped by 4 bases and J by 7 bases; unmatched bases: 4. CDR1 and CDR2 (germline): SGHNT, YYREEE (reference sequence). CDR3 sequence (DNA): TGTGCCAGCAGCCCGGGACTAGCGGGAGATGAGCAGTACTTC. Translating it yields CASSPGLAGDEQYF.

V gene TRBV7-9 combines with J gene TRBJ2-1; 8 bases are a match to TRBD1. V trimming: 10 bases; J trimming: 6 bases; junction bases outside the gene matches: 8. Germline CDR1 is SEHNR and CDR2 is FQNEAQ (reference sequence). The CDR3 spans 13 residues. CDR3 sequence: CATDRGRRNEQFF. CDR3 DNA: TGTGCCACAGACAGGGGCAGGCGCAATGAGCAGTTCTTC.

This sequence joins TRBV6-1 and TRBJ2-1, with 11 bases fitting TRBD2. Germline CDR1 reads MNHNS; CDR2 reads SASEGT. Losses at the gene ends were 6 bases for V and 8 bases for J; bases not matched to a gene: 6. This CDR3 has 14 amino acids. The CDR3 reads CASRELAGVDEQFF. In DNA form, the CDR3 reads TGTGCCAGCAGAGAACTAGCGGGAGTGGATGAGCAGTTCTTC.

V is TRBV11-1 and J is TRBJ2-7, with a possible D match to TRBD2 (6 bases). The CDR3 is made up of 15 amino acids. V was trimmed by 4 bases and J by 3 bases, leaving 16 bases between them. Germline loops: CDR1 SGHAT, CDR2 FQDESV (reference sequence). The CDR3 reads CASSSIGGMGYEQYF. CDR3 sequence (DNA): TGTGCCAGCAGCTCGATTGGGGGGATGGGCTACGAGCAGTACTTC.

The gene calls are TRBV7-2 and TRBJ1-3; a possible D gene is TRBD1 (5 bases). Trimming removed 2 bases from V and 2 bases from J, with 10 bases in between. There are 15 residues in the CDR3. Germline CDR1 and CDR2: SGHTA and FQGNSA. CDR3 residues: CASSLIGGTGNTIYF. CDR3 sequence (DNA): TGTGCCAGCAGCTTAATCGGGGGGACTGGAAACACCATATATTTT. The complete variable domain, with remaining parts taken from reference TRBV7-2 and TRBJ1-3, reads GAGVSQSPSNKVTEKGKDVELRCDPISGHTALYWYRQSLGQGLEFLIYFQGNSAPDKSGLPSDRFSAERTGGSVSTLTIQRTQQEDSAVYLCASSLIGGTGNTIYFGEGSWLTVV.

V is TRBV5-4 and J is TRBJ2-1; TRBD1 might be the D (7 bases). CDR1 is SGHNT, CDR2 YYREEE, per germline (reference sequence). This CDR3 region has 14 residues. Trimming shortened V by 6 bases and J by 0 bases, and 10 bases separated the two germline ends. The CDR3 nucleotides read TGTGCCAGCACCCAGGGGGGCTCCTACAATGAGCAGTTCTTC. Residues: CASTQGGSYNEQFF.

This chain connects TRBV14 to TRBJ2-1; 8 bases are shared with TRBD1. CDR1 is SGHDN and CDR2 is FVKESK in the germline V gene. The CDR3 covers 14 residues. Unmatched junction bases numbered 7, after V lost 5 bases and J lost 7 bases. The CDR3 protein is CASSSWTGQNEQFF. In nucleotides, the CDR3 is TGTGCCAGCAGCTCTTGGACAGGGCAGAATGAGCAGTTCTTC.